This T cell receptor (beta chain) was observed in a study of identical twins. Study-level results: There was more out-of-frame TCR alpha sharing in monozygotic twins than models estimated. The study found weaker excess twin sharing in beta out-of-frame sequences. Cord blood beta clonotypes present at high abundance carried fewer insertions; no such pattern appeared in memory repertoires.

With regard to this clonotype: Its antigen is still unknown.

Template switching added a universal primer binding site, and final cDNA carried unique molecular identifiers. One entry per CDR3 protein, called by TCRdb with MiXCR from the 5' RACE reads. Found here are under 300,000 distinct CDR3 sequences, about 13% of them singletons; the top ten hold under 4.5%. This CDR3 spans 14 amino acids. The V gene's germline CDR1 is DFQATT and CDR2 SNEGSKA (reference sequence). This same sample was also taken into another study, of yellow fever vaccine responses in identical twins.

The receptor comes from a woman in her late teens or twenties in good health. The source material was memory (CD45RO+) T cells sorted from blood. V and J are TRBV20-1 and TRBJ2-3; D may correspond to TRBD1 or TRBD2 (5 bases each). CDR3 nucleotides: TGCTCCATGGTCGGGGCGACACACACAGATACGCAGTATTTT. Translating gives CSMVGATHTDTQYF.